Shown below are 3 T cell receptor beta chains from a single sample sequenced in a study of OX40 agonist ivuxolimab in advanced cancers. Libraries were prepared by immunoSEQ multiplex PCR; TCRdb keeps only in-frame clonotypes and omits some of them. Seen here are tens of thousands of clones, about 87% observed once, and the top ten hold about 7%. Sequencing used CD4+ or CD8+ T cells sorted from blood, obtained in a trial of the OX40 agonist ivuxolimab. Receptors originate from an adult with an advanced solid tumor such as melanoma, head and neck, liver or kidney cancer.

This chain connects TRBV21-1 to TRBJ1-5. TRBV21-1 is deemed a pseudogene. The CDR3 is 18 residues long. The CDR3 DNA reads TGTGCCAGCAGCACCGTATGGACGTTGGCGGGGGGCAGTCAGCCCCAGCATTTT. Its protein is CASSTVWTLAGGSQPQHF.

The V and J genes are TRBV18 and TRBJ2-7; TRBD1 matches 9 bases. Looked up from germline, CDR1 is KGHSH and CDR2 is LQKENI. The V segment lost 1 base and the J segment 2 bases; nucleotides outside the gene matches: 9. The CDR3 totals 17 residues. The CDR3 is CASSPRDRDYITYEQYF. CDR3 coding DNA: TGTGCCAGCTCACCACGGGACAGGGACTATATCACCTACGAGCAGTACTTC. Drawing the rest from reference TRBV18 and TRBJ2-7, the complete variable domain is NAGVMQNPRHLVRRRGQEARLRCSPMKGHSHVYWYRQLPEEGLKFMVYLQKENIIDESGMPKERFSAEFPKEGPSILRIQQVVRGDSAAYFCASSPRDRDYITYEQYFGPGTRLTVT.

This clone was seen only once. The V and J genes are TRBV9 and TRBJ1-1; D unresolved. V was cut by 4 bases and J by 4 bases, with 8 bases left in between. The germline CDR1 and CDR2 sequences are SGDLS and YYNGEE. The CDR3 runs 12 residues. CDR3 bases: TGTGCCAGCAGCCCCGAACCCACTGAAGCTTTCTTT. Protein sequence: CASSPEPTEAFF.